The clone carrying this T cell receptor beta chain was seen a few times. Its target is unknown. This sample was included in a study of CD8+ T cells in alopecia areata. Study results and caveats: Under tofacitinib, fewer expanded CD8+ clones appeared among the top 100 scalp clones.

Treatment meaning: oral pan-JAK inhibitor, 5-10 mg twice daily. Both peripheral blood and punch biopsies of lesional scalp skin were obtained from patients who had alopecia areata. Sequencing templates came from extracted RNA that was reverse transcribed into cDNA. Clones were sequenced by immunoSEQ multiplex PCR, and TCRdb holds only the in-frame ones, with some missing. The repertoire holds some 220,000 clones, with around three fifths as singletons. The CDR3 loop spans 15 amino acids. Germline V gives CDR1 SGHDN, CDR2 FVKESK. V gave up 3 bases and J gave up 0 bases; unmatched junction bases: 5. This receptor was taken from a human donor with alopecia areata. Sample: CD4+ T cells sorted from blood, taken at week 4, from a patient treated with tofacitinib. The chain couples TRBV14 to TRBJ2-7; 7 positions match TRBD1. The CDR3 region has the DNA TGTGCCAGCAGCCAGCAGACAGGGAGCTCCTACGAGCAGTACTTC. Residues: CASSQQTGSSYEQYF.